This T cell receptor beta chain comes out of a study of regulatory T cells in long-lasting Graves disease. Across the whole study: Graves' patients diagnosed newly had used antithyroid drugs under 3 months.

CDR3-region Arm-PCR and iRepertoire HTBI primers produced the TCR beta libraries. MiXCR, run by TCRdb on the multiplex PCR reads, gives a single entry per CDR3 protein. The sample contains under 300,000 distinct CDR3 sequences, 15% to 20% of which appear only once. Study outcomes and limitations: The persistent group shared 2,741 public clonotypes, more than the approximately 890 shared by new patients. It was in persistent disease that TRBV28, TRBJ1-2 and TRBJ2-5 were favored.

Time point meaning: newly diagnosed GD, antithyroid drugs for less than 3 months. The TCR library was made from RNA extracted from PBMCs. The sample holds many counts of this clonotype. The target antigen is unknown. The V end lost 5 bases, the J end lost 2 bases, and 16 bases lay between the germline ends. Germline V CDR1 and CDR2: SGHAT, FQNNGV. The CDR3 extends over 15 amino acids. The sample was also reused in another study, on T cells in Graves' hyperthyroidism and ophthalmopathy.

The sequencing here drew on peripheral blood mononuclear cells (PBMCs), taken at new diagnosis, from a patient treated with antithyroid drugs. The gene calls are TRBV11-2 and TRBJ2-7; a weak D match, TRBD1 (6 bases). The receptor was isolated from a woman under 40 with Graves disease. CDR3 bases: TGTGCCAGCAGCCCGAACAGGGACCGGCCCTACGAGCAGTACTTC. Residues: CASSPNRDRPYEQYF.